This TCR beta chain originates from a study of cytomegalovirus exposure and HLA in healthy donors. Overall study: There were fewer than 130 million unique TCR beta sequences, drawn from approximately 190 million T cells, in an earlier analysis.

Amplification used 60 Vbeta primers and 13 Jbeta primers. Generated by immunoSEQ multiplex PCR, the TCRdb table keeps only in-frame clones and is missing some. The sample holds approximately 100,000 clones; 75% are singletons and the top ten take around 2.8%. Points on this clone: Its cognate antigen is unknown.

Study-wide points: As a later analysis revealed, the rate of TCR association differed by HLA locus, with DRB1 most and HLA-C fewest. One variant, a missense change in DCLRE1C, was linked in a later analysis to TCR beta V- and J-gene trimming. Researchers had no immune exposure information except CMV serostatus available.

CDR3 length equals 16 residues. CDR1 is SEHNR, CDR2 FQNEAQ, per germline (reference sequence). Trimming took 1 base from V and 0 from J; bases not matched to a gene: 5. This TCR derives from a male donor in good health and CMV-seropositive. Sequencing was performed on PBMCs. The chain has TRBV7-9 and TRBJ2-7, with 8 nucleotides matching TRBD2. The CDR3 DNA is TGTGCCAGCAGCTTAGGTCCTAGCGGGCTCTCCTACGAGCAGTACTTC. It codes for CASSLGPSGLSYEQYF.